This T cell receptor beta chain originates from a study of shared clonotypes between healthy human individuals (dated by TCRdb to 2020 to 2022). Regarding the complete study: The cohort included three men and a couple of women between 18 and 49 years of age. For each donor, three plates each were used for CD4 naive and CD4 memory, two plates were used for CD8 naive, and one plate was used for CD8 memory. To estimate repertoire size and how much clonotypes are shared between individuals, the study performed deep sequencing of blood TCR repertoires from a few healthy adults. To increase sequencing depth and limit assay-specific biases, different laboratories used diverse techniques to prepare libraries and sequence TCR repertoires. Per donor, leukapheresis produced somewhere between about 0.9 and 9 billion PBMCs.

The donors were healthy, HIV-negative adults with no recently reported acute infections or vaccinations. All donors were Caucasian adults living in Nashville, Tennessee, USA. CD4+ T cells were enriched by magnetic negative selection, after which naive cells were positively selected on CD45RA and the negative fraction was taken as the memory subset. Blood was collected by leukapheresis, and PBMCs were isolated by Ficoll-Histopaque density gradient centrifugation and then cryopreserved in liquid nitrogen vapor phase. Purity and quantity of every magnetically sorted T cell population were checked by analytical flow cytometry. Each sorted fraction had its genomic DNA isolated and then quantified by UV absorbance on a Nanodrop 2000c. As for this clone: Which antigen it targets is not known. Nothing much larger sits one base from this clone, and base qualities are not available.

Using the deep immunoSEQ assay, TCR CDR3 regions were amplified from genomic DNA by multiplex PCR. Extracted genomic DNA from each cell subset was spread evenly across all wells of several immunoSEQ 96-well plates, with each plate serving as a replicate. Each replicate PCR for sorted subsets received about 220 ng genomic DNA, equal to about 29,000 T cell genomes. Purified libraries were quantified with a Qubit 3.0 fluorometer, sized on a Bioanalyzer 2100, and re-quantified with the KAPA Library Quantification kit. Every immunoSEQ 96-well plate was sequenced on a separate single-read 150-cycle Illumina NextSeq 550 flow cell. Concerning the study's data processing: Because the immunoSEQ output included only junctional sequences and no quality scores, the filtering could not be the same as the filtering used for full-length reads. To assign V/J genes and CDR3, sequences were annotated using PyIR, a Python wrapper for IgBLAST v1.9, with IMGT germline references. Reads were removed for weak V/J assignments (E-value above 1e-6), missing CDR3, stop codons, out-of-frame junctions, or ambiguous translated residues. V3J clonotypes were defined as sequences sharing an identical inferred V gene, J gene, and CDR3 amino acid sequence. Percentage overlap between repertoires was computed as shared unique clonotypes divided by the size of the smaller repertoire. Repertoire richness was assessed with RTK rarefaction, the Chao1 estimator, and Recon v2.1 estimates of unobserved clonotypes. Generation probabilities for all TCRbeta clonotypes obtained by the gDNA method from four donors were computed using OLGA. TCRdb's version of the immuneACCESS table is confined to in-frame rearrangements and falls short of the full clone set. An unresolved V gene accounts for under half of the shortfall where checked; the remainder is of unknown origin. The DNA gave D and trimming, while V, J and clone size come from that table. This sample lists about 2.3 million clones; approximately 93% were detected once. The ten biggest clones cover about 0.39% of the sample.

In the germline V gene (reference sequence), CDR1 corresponds to SGHNT and CDR2 to YYREEE. The V end loses 4 bases and the J end loses 1 base, and a stretch of 15 bases separates them. Its CDR3 holds 15 amino acids, cysteine through phenylalanine. Only the CDR3 part of the read is kept: 45 bases, read in frame from the first base. General study outcomes and caveats: The small number of donors limited the genetic and exposure-history diversity represented. Compared with non-shared clonotypes, the clonotypes found in all four sorted-subset donors had higher generation probabilities. When several donors were compared, the shared fraction of clonotypes was 5% to 6.5% for naive CD4, roughly 3.4% for naive CD8, roughly 2.3% for memory CD4, and less than 0.45% for memory CD8. Estimated clonotype richness was generally larger for naive than for memory subsets. Even with the large sequencing depth, rarefaction of the sorted-subset datasets indicated that sequencing was incomplete. Based on pairwise subsampling, the degree of clonotype sharing among donors was expected to be affected by sequencing depth. Sampling was restricted to blood, and TCR repertoires in tissues likely differ from the TCR repertoires found in blood.

Input material: naive CD4+ T cells from PBMCs. The intended sense of this specimen's cell subset or site label: CD45RA+ positively selected. The sequence is built from TRBV5-4 and TRBJ2-7; matching of 6 bases hints at TRBD1 as the D gene. This TCR was recovered from a man between 18 and 35 years old in good health. Some clones in this sample may be carry-over from other donors' samples. The bases read TGTGCCAGCAGCATCGTGGGGGCCCTGTCCTACGAGCAGTACTTC. Its protein is CASSIVGALSYEQYF.